The clone carrying this T cell receptor (beta chain) was recorded a few times. These data are taken from a study of blood T cell repertoires in COVID-19. Germline CDR1 and CDR2: LGHNA and YSLEER. The CDR3 has 14 amino acids. V dropped 4 bases and J dropped 5; count of bases not matched to a gene: 2. The method was immunoSEQ multiplex PCR; TCRdb's version includes in-frame clones alone and lacks a portion of them. The data hold approximately 160,000 clones, with roughly four fifths observed a single time. The sequence was obtained from a man in his 70s who had recovered from COVID-19. The sequenced sample was peripheral blood. The chain combines TRBV4-3 with TRBJ1-4; 9 positions agree with TRBD1. The CDR3 sequence is CASSPGQGNEKLFF. As DNA, the CDR3 is TGCGCCAGCAGCCCGGGACAGGGAAATGAAAAACTGTTTTTT.